This T cell receptor (beta chain) was sequenced during a study of cytomegalovirus exposure and HLA in healthy donors. 13 Jbeta primers and 60 Vbeta primers were used for the PCR. The repertoire was sequenced with immunoSEQ multiplex PCR; TCRdb's copy has only in-frame clones and lacks some. The sample gives tens of thousands of clones, approximately 63% of which show up once; just under 6.5% is in the top ten. Germline V gives CDR1 MDHEN, CDR2 SYDVKM. Trimming cost V 5 bases and J 9 bases, with 10 bases left between them. This CDR3 spans 11 amino acids. The V call is TRBV28, the J call TRBJ1-1, with no clear D. The receptor was derived from a woman aged 25 to 39 in good health and CMV-seronegative. Sequencing used PBMCs. This CDR3 is CASSVNGKAFF. The CDR3 DNA sequence: TGTGCCAGCAGTGTGAACGGTAAAGCTTTCTTT.